The 28 T cell receptor beta chains reported below all come from one sample, sequenced in a study of blood T cell repertoires in COVID-19. The assay was immunoSEQ multiplex PCR, and TCRdb's table has in-frame clones only and misses some. The table has around 70,000 clones, roughly 80% seen once; the top ten hold over 15%. Sequenced material: peripheral blood. The receptors originated from a woman aged 55-69 years with acute or convalescent COVID-19.

The V gene is TRBV2, the J gene TRBJ1-1; TRBD1 aligns across 7 bases. V trimming: 8 bases; J trimming: 0 bases; junction bases outside the gene matches: 6. The CDR3 runs 14 residues. Germline CDR1 SNHLY, CDR2 FYNNEI. CDR3 nucleotides: TGTGCCAGCTTCGAGGGGACAGTGAACACTGAAGCTTTCTTT. Amino acid sequence: CASFEGTVNTEAFF.

This chain links TRBV5-6 with TRBJ1-5, with 8 bases lining up with TRBD1. CDR3 length: 15 residues. V lost 0 bases, J lost 6 bases, and 5 bases stayed unmatched. Germline V CDR1 and CDR2: SGHDT, YYEEEE. CDR3 bases: TGTGCCAGCAGCTTGGTAACAGGGGGGAGTCAGCCCCAGCATTTT. Translated: CASSLVTGGSQPQHF.

The gene calls are TRBV5-5 and TRBJ2-5; 9 bases line up with TRBD1. V was clipped by 4 bases and J by 5 bases; unmatched bases: 6. The CDR3 has 14 amino acids. Per germline, CDR1 SGHKS and CDR2 YYEKEE (reference sequence). For the CDR3, the DNA is TGTGCCAGCAGCCAACAGGGGGCCCGGGAGACCCAGTACTTC. It yields the protein CASSQQGARETQYF.

This rearrangement joins TRBV9 to TRBJ2-2; D might be TRBD2 (6 bases). Trimming cost V 4 bases and J 6 bases, with 13 bases left between them. CDR3 size: 14 residues. Germline V gene lookup returns CDR1 SGDLS and CDR2 YYNGEE. The CDR3, as DNA: TGTGCCAGCAGCTTCGGCGGGGCAGCCGGGGAGCTGTTTTTT. Amino acids: CASSFGGAAGELFF.

V and J are TRBV5-1 and TRBJ1-1, with D hard to call. The CDR3 runs to 15 residues. With 0 bases removed from V and 1 base from J, the gap between germline ends came to 10 bases. Germline V gene lookup returns CDR1 SGHRS and CDR2 YFSETQ. The DNA of the CDR3 is TGCGCCAGCAGCTTGGCCAGCGGGGAGAACACTGAAGCTTTCTTT. Translation gives CASSLASGENTEAFF.

This clone was picked up a small number of times. CDR3 protein: CASTQGGNQPQHF. Written as DNA, the CDR3 is TGTGCCAGCACCCAGGGTGGCAATCAGCCCCAGCATTTT. The rearrangement uses TRBV7-6 and TRBJ1-5, with D tentatively TRBD1 (5 bases). V lost 7 bases and J lost 2, with 9 bases in between. Germline V gives CDR1 SGHVS, CDR2 FNYEAQ. The CDR3 is made up of 13 amino acids.

CDR3 protein: CASSRLGVGSNEQYV. In DNA form, the CDR3 reads TGTGCCAGCAGCCGTCTTGGAGTTGGGTCAAACGAGCAGTACGTC. This sequence joins TRBV7-9 and TRBJ2-7; the D is unclear. The V end was cut by 5 bases, the J end by 5 bases, with 19 bases between. This CDR3 comprises 15 residues. Per germline, CDR1 SEHNR and CDR2 FQNEAQ (reference sequence).

The chain uses TRBV5-4 and TRBJ1-2; no reliable D call. V was cut by 6 bases and J by 5 bases, with 14 bases left in between. CDR1 is SGHNT, CDR2 YYREEE, per germline (reference sequence). This CDR3 spans 13 amino acids. In DNA form, the CDR3 reads TGTGCCAGCACCCGGGATACCTCATATGGCTACACCTTC. The encoded protein is CASTRDTSYGYTF.

This clone was found a few times. The chain carries TRBV5-1 and TRBJ1-6, with TRBD1 matching 9 bases. CDR3 length equals 15 residues. Losses at the gene ends were 3 bases for V and 5 bases for J; bases not matched to a gene: 3. The germline gives CDR1 SGHRS, CDR2 YFSETQ. Here the CDR3 reads CASSSWTGDNSPLHF. The CDR3 nucleotides read TGCGCCAGCAGCTCGTGGACAGGGGATAATTCACCCCTCCACTTT.

The chain is built from TRBV5-8 and TRBJ1-1; D is perhaps TRBD1 (6 bases). This CDR3 spans 13 amino acids. Per germline, CDR1 SGHTS and CDR2 YDEGEE. The V end was cut by 8 bases, the J end by 0 bases, with 11 bases between. The chain's CDR3 is CASETGLNTEAFF. In nucleotides, the CDR3 is TGTGCCAGTGAAACAGGGTTGAACACTGAAGCTTTCTTT.

The sample holds a few counts of this clone. This chain uses TRBV3-1 (or the pseudogene TRBV3-2) with TRBJ1-1; TRBD1 matches at 9 bases. Germline V gene sequence: CDR1 LGHDT, CDR2 YNNKEL (reference sequence). The CDR3 contains 13 residues. The junction had 6 bases not matched to a gene; V was cut back by 2 bases and J by 11 bases. CDR3 DNA sequence: TGTGCCAGCAGCCAAAAAGACAGGGGGGCCGCTTTCTTT. This translates into CASSQKDRGAAFF.

This rearrangement joins TRBV23-1 to TRBJ2-2, with TRBD2 identical over 7 bases. TRBV23-1 belongs to the ORF category, with a function that is uncertain. V lost 0 bases, J lost 3 bases, and 7 bases stayed unmatched. CDR3 length equals 17 residues. The CDR3 here is CASSQSGGGAHTGELFF. CDR3 sequence (DNA): TGCGCCAGCAGTCAATCTGGGGGAGGGGCGCACACCGGGGAGCTGTTTTTT.

The chain joins TRBV22-1 to TRBJ1-1; the table assigns TRBD1, which was not confirmed against the DNA. TRBV22-1 is designated a pseudogene. There are 14 residues in the CDR3. The CDR3 DNA is TGTCCTGGGAGCGGTGGACAACCGAACACTGAAGCTTTCTTT. As protein: CPGSGGQPNTEAFF.

This chain uses TRBV27 with TRBJ1-5, with D perhaps matching TRBD1 (6 bases). V was clipped by 5 bases and J by 0 bases, with 20 bases between them. The V gene's germline CDR1 is MNHEY and CDR2 SMNVEV (reference sequence). The CDR3 is 18 residues long. The CDR3 DNA reads as TGTGCCAGCAGTCCATTCCCCTTAACAGGGATTAGCAATCAGCCCCAGCATTTT. Translating gives CASSPFPLTGISNQPQHF.

V is TRBV5-6 and J is TRBJ1-2; D is ambiguous. The CDR3 runs to 14 residues. CDR1 and CDR2 (germline): SGHDT, YYEEEE. V was pared by 6 bases and J by 3 bases, with 15 bases between. The DNA for the CDR3 is TGTGCCAGCACCCCCGGTGTGAGATACTATGGCTACACCTTC. It translates to CASTPGVRYYGYTF.

The chain joins TRBV12-3 or TRBV12-4 to TRBJ2-2; D unclear. The CDR3 loop spans 11 amino acids. V was cut by 6 bases and J by 5 bases, with 4 bases left in between. The CDR3 sequence is CASSSTGELFF. The CDR3 DNA follows: TGTGCCAGCAGCAGTACCGGGGAGCTGTTTTTT.

The chain recombines TRBV6-4 with TRBJ1-1; 11 nucleotides agree with TRBD1. CDR1 MRHNA and CDR2 SNTAGT come from the germline V gene. This CDR3 is 14 amino acids long. V lost 6 bases and J lost 4; bases outside the gene matches: 4. The CDR3 spells CASSRDRGTTEAFF. The CDR3 region has the DNA TGTGCCAGCAGCCGGGACAGGGGGACCACTGAAGCTTTCTTT.

This clone was observed once. The V gene is TRBV30, the J gene TRBJ1-1; the D gene is possibly TRBD1 (5 bases). Germline V gene lookup returns CDR1 GTSNPN and CDR2 SVGIG (reference sequence). The length of the CDR3 is 15 residues. With 4 bases removed from V and 2 bases from J, the gap between germline ends came to 17 bases. As DNA, the CDR3 is TGTGCCTGGACCCGTATCAGGGAATCTAACACTGAAGCTTTCTTT. Translation gives CAWTRIRESNTEAFF.

This chain links TRBV5-1 with TRBJ2-5; TRBD2 agrees at 9 bases. This CDR3 is 14 amino acids long. Germline-derived CDR1 and CDR2 are SGHRS and YFSETQ. Losses at the gene ends were 4 bases for V and 5 bases for J; bases not matched to a gene: 6. CDR3 bases: TGCGCCAGCAGCCGGACTAGCGAAAGGGAGACCCAGTACTTC. As protein: CASSRTSERETQYF.

V usage is TRBV12-2 and J usage is TRBJ1-2; the table's D call of TRBD1 was not tested on the DNA. TRBV12-2 is listed as a pseudogene. This CDR3 is built from 17 residues. The CDR3 region has the DNA TGTGCAAGTCGCTTATTGGAGGGGGGACAGAGTAACTATGGCTACACCTTC. Translated, it gives CASRLLEGGQSNYGYTF.

Details on this clone: One junction end does not reproduce the germline sequence, and a read error may be involved. The chain combines TRBV12-3 or TRBV12-4 with TRBJ2-2; a possible D gene is TRBD1 (6 bases). The CDR3 runs 11 residues. CDR3 bases: TGTGCCAGCAGTTTGGGACAAAAGGGGATTTTT. Its protein product is CASSLGQKGIF.

The chain carries TRBV19 and TRBJ2-1; 10 nucleotides align to TRBD1. There are 16 residues in the CDR3. Per germline, CDR1 LNHDA and CDR2 SQIVND (reference sequence). Trimming at V came to 4 bases and at J to 7 bases, leaving 10 bases not matched to a gene. The CDR3 region is CASSRRVGDRGNEQFF. CDR3 coding DNA: TGTGCCAGTAGTAGAAGGGTTGGGGACAGGGGAAATGAGCAGTTCTTC.

The rearrangement uses TRBV4-3 and TRBJ2-7; the match to TRBD1 covers 8 bases. The CDR3 covers 14 residues. The V segment lost 1 base and the J segment 7 bases; nucleotides outside the gene matches: 6. Germline V gene sequence: CDR1 LGHNA, CDR2 YSLEER. CDR3 nucleotides: TGCGCCAGCAGCCAAGGAACTGACAGGGGAGAGCAGTACTTC. Protein sequence: CASSQGTDRGEQYF.

As for this clone: This sample includes further DNA sequences coding for the same CDR3. The chain joins TRBV7-2 to TRBJ1-3; no firm D call. The germline gives CDR1 SGHTA, CDR2 FQGNSA. The CDR3 contains 14 residues. Trimming shortened V by 5 bases and J by 0 bases, and 8 bases separated the two germline ends. Here the CDR3 DNA reads TGTGCCAGCAGCCTAAGCAACTCTGGAAACACCATATATTTT. Protein: CASSLSNSGNTIYF.

The chain has TRBV5-1 and TRBJ2-5; 11 bases are shared with TRBD1. CDR1 is SGHRS and CDR2 is YFSETQ in the germline V gene. V was clipped by 4 bases and J by 2 bases; unmatched bases: 4. This CDR3 is 15 amino acids long. CDR3 coding DNA: TGCGCCAGCAGCCAAGGGACAGGGGGTCAAGAGACCCAGTACTTC. Translation: CASSQGTGGQETQYF.

The chain joins TRBV10-1 to TRBJ1-6; D unclear. The CDR3 runs 12 residues. Germline CDR1 WNHNN, CDR2 SYGVQD (reference sequence). Trimming removed 4 bases from V and 15 bases from J, with 13 bases in between. The DNA for the CDR3 is TGCGCCAGCAGTGGAACCGCCGGGGTCCTCCACTTT. Translating gives CASSGTAGVLHF.

This clone was observed once. The chain combines TRBV5-4 with TRBJ1-4; TRBD1 might be the D (6 bases). The CDR3 contains 15 residues. V was trimmed by 4 bases and J by 0 bases, leaving 10 bases between them. The germline CDR1 and CDR2 sequences are SGHNT and YYREEE (reference sequence). The CDR3 DNA follows: TGTGCCAGCAGCCCGGCAGGGGCAACTAATGAAAAACTGTTTTTT. Amino acids: CASSPAGATNEKLFF.

This chain connects TRBV5-1 to TRBJ2-2; TRBD1 is a possible D gene (6 bases). Trimming cost V 0 bases and J 3 bases, with 12 bases left between them. This CDR3 is 16 amino acids long. Per the germline V gene, CDR1 is SGHRS and CDR2 is YFSETQ. This chain's CDR3 is CASSLEGHPDTGELFF. CDR3 coding DNA: TGCGCCAGCAGCTTGGAGGGACACCCAGACACCGGGGAGCTGTTTTTT.